This record covers a single T cell receptor (beta chain). V was shortened by 5 bases and J by 0 bases, with 13 bases between the two germline ends. Per germline, CDR1 MNHEY and CDR2 SVGAGI. This CDR3 contains 15 residues. The data originate from a study of blood T cell repertoires in COVID-19. Overall study context: The origin of the acute and convalescent COVID-19 samples was the United States, Italy and Spain. T cells, B-cell-depleted T cells, or PBMCs supplied cDNA or gDNA.

Assay used: immunoSEQ multiplex PCR; TCRdb lists only in-frame clones, some missing. The sample includes 65,000 to 80,000 clones, roughly 82% of them seen just once. The sequencing sample was made of peripheral blood. This receptor was identified in a human donor in a cohort sampled during active COVID-19. The chain is built from TRBV6-5 and TRBJ1-1, with D perhaps matching TRBD1 (6 bases). This chain's CDR3 is CASSRDKNMNTEAFF. CDR3 in DNA: TGTGCCAGCAGTCGGGACAAGAACATGAACACTGAAGCTTTCTTT.